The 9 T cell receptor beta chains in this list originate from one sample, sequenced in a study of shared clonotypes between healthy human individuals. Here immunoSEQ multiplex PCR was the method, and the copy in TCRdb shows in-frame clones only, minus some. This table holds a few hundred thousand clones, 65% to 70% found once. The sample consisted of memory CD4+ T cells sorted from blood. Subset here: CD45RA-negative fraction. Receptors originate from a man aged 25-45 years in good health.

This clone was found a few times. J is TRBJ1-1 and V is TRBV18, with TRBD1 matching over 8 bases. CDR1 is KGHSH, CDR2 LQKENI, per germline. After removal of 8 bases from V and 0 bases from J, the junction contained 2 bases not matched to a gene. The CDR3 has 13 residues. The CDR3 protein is CASQGQVNTEAFF. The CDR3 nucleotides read TGTGCCAGCCAGGGACAGGTGAACACTGAAGCTTTCTTT.

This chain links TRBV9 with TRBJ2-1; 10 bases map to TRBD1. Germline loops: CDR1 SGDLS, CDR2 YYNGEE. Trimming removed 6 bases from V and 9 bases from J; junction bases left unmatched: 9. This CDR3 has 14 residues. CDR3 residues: CASTRGQGRVEQFF. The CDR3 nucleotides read TGTGCCAGCACCAGGGGACAGGGGCGGGTTGAGCAGTTCTTC.

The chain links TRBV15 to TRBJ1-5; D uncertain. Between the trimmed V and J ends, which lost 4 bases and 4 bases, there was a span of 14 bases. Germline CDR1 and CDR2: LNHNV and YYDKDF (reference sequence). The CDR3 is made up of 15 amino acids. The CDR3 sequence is CATSIVDKPNQPQHF. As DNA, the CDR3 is TGTGCCACCAGCATCGTCGACAAACCTAATCAGCCCCAGCATTTT.

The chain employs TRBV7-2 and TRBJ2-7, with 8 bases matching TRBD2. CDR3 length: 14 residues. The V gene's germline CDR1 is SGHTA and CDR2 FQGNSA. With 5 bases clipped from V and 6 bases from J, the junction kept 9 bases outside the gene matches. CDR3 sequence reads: CASSTGLVFGEQYF. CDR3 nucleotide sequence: TGTGCCAGCAGCACGGGACTAGTGTTCGGCGAGCAGTACTTC.

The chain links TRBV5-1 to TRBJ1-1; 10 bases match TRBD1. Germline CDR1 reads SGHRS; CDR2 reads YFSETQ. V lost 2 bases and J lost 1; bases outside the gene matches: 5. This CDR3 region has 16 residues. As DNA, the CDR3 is TGCGCCAGCAGCTTCGGACAGGGGGGGAGGAACACTGAAGCTTTCTTT. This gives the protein CASSFGQGGRNTEAFF.

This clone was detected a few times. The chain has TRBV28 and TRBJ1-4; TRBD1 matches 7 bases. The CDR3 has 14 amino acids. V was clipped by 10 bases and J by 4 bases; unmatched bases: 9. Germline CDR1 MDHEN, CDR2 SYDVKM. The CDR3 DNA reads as TGTGCCACCACGCGACAGGGCGGTAATGAAAAACTGTTTTTT. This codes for CATTRQGGNEKLFF.

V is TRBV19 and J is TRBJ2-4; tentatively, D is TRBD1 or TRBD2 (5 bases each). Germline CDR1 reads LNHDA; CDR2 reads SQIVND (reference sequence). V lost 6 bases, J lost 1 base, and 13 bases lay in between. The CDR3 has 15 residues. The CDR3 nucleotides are TGTGCCAGTAGGGGGACGGGCGGGGCCAAAAACATTCAGTACTTC. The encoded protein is CASRGTGGAKNIQYF. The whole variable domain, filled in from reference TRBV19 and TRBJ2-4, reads DGGITQSPKYLFRKEGQNVTLSCEQNLNHDAMYWYRQDPGQGLRLIYYSQIVNDFQKGDIAEGYSVSREKKESFPLTVTSAQKNPTAFYLCASRGTGGAKNIQYFGAGTRLSVL.

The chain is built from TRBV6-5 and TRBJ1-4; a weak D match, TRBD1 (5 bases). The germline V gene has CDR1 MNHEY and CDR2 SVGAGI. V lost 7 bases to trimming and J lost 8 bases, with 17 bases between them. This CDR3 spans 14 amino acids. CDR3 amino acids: CASKDQGLEEKLFF. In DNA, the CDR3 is TGTGCCAGCAAAGACCAGGGTCTGGAAGAAAAACTGTTTTTT.

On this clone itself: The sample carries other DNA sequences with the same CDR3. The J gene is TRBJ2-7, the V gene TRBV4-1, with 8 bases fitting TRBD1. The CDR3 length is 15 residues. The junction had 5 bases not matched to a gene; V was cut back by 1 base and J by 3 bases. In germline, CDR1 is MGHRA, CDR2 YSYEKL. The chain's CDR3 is CASSQAGTGLYEQYF. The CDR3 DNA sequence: TGCGCCAGCAGCCAAGCGGGGACAGGACTCTACGAGCAGTACTTC.